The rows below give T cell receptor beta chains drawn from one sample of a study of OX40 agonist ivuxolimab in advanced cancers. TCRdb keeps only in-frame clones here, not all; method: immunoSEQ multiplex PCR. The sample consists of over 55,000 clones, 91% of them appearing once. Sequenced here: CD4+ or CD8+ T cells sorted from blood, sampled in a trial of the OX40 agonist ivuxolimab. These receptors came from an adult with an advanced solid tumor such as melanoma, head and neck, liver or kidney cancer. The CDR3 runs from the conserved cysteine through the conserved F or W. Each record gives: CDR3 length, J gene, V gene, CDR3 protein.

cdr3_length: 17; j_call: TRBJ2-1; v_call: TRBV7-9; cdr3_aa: CASSLAGTSGIYNEQFF
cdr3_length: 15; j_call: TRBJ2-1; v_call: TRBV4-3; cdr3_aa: CASSQDKSSYNEQFF
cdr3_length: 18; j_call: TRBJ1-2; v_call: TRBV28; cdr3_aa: CASSSPVLDGTPNYGYTF
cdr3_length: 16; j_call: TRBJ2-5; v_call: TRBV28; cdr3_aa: CASSRRLAGVQETQYF
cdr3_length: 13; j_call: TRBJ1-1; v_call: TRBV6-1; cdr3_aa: CASKGGLGTEAFF
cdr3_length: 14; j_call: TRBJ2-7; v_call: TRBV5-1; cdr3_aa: CASSLAGGTYEQYF
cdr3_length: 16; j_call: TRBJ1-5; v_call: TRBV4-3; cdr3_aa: CASSQEVGPASQPQHF
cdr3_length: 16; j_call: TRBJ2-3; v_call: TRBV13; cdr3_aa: CASSLMTSGSTDTQYF
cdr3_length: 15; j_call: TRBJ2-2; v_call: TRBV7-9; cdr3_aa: CASSLAGPIPGELFF
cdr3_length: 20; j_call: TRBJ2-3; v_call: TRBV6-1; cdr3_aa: CASSEAVEISSTDTSDTQYF
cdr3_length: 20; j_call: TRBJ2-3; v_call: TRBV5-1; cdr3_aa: CASSLTPPQGTGDGTDTQYF
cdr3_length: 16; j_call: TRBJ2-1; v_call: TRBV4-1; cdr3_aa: CASSQGIVDAYNEQFF
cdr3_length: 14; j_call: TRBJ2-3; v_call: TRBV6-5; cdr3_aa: CASSSAIDTDTQYF
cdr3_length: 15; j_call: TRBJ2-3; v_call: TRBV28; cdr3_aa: CASSLTRAGTDTQYF
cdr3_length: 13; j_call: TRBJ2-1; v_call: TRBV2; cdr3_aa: CASLAGSYNEQFF
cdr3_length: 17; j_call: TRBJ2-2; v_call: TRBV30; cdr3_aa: CAWSVRIGRFNTGELFF
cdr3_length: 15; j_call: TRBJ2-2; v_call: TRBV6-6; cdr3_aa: CASSYPSRNTGELFF
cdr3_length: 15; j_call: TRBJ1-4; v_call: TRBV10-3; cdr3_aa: CAISESFDPKGKLFF
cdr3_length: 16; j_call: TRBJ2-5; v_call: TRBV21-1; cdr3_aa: CASSKSGAGGKETQYF
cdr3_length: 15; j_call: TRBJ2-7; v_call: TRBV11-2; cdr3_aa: CASSLGTSGIYEQYF
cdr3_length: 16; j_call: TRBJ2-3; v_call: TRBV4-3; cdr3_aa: CASSQDQGGLTDTQYF
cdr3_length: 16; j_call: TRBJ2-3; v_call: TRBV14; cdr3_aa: CASSLRTFTSTDTQYF
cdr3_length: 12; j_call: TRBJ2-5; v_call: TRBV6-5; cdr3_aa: CASSYEGETQYF
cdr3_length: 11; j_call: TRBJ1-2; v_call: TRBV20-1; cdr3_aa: CSANTGYGYTF
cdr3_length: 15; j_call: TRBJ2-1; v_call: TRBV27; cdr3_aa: CASSPYLAGDNEQFF
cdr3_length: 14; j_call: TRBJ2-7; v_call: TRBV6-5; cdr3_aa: CASSPGLAYYEQYF
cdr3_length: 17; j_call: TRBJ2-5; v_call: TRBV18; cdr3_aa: CASSPLKLAGPQETQYF
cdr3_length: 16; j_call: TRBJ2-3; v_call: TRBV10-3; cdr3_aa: CAISDPTGALTDTQYF
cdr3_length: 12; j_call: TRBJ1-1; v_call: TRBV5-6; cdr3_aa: CASSLAEGRAFF
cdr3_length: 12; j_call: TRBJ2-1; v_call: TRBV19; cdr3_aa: CASSTGYNEQFF
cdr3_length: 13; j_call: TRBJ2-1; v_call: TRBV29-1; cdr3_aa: CSVEVAGSGEQFF
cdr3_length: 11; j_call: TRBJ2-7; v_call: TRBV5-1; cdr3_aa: CASSQGNEQYF
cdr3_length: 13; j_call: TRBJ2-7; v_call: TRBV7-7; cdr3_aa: CASSLARGHEQYF
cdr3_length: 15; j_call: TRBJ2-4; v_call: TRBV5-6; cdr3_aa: CASSYGRAAKNIQYF
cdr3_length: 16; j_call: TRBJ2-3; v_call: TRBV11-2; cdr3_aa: CASSSTTSRFGDTQYF
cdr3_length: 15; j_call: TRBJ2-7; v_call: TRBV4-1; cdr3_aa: CASRPGLAGTYEQYF
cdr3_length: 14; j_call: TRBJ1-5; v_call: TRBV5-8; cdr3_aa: CASSFAWGNQPQHF
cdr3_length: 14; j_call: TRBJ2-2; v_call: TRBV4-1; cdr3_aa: CASSLSGSTGELFF
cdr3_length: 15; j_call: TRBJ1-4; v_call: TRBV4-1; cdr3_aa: CASSQGLRGAEKLFF
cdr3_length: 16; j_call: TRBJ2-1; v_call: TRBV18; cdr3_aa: CASSPLTSGGYNEQFF
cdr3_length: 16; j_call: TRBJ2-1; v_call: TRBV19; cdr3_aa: CASSIVGGSSYNEQFF